The rows below give T cell receptor beta chains drawn from one sample of a study of blood T cell repertoires in COVID-19. Using immunoSEQ multiplex PCR, the repertoire was profiled, and TCRdb retains in-frame clones only, with some absent. The sample carries fewer than 250,000 clones, more than 75% recorded once. The sequencing input was peripheral blood. Receptors were obtained from a man aged 45 to 65 with acute or convalescent COVID-19. Both conserved end residues are trimmed from each CDR3. The D gene is left open where the match is weak. A row's size may be missing; if present it is once, few, many or a size class.

D gene,clone size,J gene,V gene,CDR3 protein
TRBD1,few,TRBJ1-1,TRBV19,ASSIGGQRVNTEAF
NA,NA,TRBJ2-1,TRBV24-1,ATRDTDNEQF
NA,once,TRBJ1-2,TRBV2,ATSPRDYGYT
NA,NA,TRBJ1-3,TRBV27,ASSPDRSSGNTIY
TRBD1,few,TRBJ1-5,TRBV2,ASSGQDNQPQH
NA,NA,TRBJ1-5,TRBV7-9,ASSLGGGGNQPQH
NA,NA,TRBJ1-1,TRBV19,ASSADPQGTEAF
TRBD2,NA,TRBJ2-5,TRBV7-3,ASSLGGVVETQY
NA,NA,TRBJ2-1,TRBV2,ASSEAPGAGHEQF
TRBD1,NA,TRBJ2-7,TRBV5-1,ASSEGTGVNYEQY
TRBD1,NA,TRBJ1-2,TRBV18,ASSPMENRDRGVVGYT
NA,NA,TRBJ2-7,TRBV7-9,ASSLAGQGKQY
NA,once,TRBJ1-2,TRBV6-5,ASSYSAITNYGYT
NA,NA,TRBJ1-1,TRBV30,AWSEGRGYTEAF
TRBD2,NA,TRBJ2-1,TRBV3-1/TRBV3-2,ASSQDGGLAGGSSYNEQF
NA,NA,TRBJ2-2,TRBV6-2/TRBV6-3,ASSYHSSNTGELF
TRBD2,NA,TRBJ2-2,TRBV29-1,SVEDQASGGTGELF
NA,NA,TRBJ1-5,TRBV5-8,ASSRQAARPQH
TRBD1,NA,TRBJ2-4,TRBV5-1,ASSLDRGLIVQY
TRBD1,NA,TRBJ1-2,TRBV19,ASRLRDRAQYGYT
NA,NA,TRBJ2-2,TRBV5-1,ASRGRGKAGELF
TRBD1,NA,TRBJ1-2,TRBV9,ASSVDRGGYT
TRBD1,few,TRBJ1-2,TRBV12-3/TRBV12-4,ASGTDLRDGYT
NA,NA,TRBJ2-7,TRBV5-5,ASSLAAGRSSYEQY
NA,NA,TRBJ1-1,TRBV11-2,ASLGLPVGTEAF
TRBD1,NA,TRBJ1-2,TRBV2,ASSRDRGYYGYT
TRBD1,few,TRBJ1-6,TRBV28,ASRNRDSPYNSPLH
NA,NA,TRBJ2-1,TRBV7-6,ASSAGIVAEQF
NA,once,TRBJ1-6,TRBV6-6,ASGRSPRENSPLH
NA,NA,TRBJ2-5,TRBV3-1/TRBV3-2,ASSQNQGGGQETQY
TRBD1,NA,TRBJ1-6,TRBV27,ASSLSGGDRLLPLH
TRBD2,NA,TRBJ2-7,TRBV19,ASSIGGGPYEQY
TRBD2,NA,TRBJ2-3,TRBV15,ATRTSGTDTQY
TRBD1,NA,TRBJ2-7,TRBV6-5,ASSKAGGAYYEQY
NA,NA,TRBJ2-7,TRBV6-5,ASSYRRNYEQY
TRBD2,NA,TRBJ2-1,TRBV6-5,ASSRTSGGYNEQF
TRBD2,NA,TRBJ2-2,TRBV19,ASSRLAERDTGELF
TRBD1,NA,TRBJ1-4,TRBV5-1,ASSPRDSWYEKLF
NA,NA,TRBJ2-5,TRBV5-6,ASSLAAGVGTQY
TRBD1,NA,TRBJ1-1,TRBV3-1/TRBV3-2,ASSPEGAGPMNTEAF
TRBD1,NA,TRBJ1-2,TRBV12-3/TRBV12-4,ASNEGQNYGYT
NA,NA,TRBJ1-5,TRBV3-1/TRBV3-2,ASSQGGDNQPQH
NA,NA,TRBJ2-3,TRBV7-9,ASSSSGDTQY
NA,NA,TRBJ1-2,TRBV30,AWNRGGNYGYT
NA,NA,TRBJ1-5,TRBV7-9,ASRIGNQPQH
TRBD1,NA,TRBJ1-6,TRBV27,ASSFTGGQYNSPLH
TRBD1,once,TRBJ2-1,TRBV11-3,ASSPTGGEQF
TRBD1,NA,TRBJ1-5,TRBV9,ASSRGQGIGQPQH
TRBD1,NA,TRBJ2-5,TRBV7-7,ASSLYRGHETQY